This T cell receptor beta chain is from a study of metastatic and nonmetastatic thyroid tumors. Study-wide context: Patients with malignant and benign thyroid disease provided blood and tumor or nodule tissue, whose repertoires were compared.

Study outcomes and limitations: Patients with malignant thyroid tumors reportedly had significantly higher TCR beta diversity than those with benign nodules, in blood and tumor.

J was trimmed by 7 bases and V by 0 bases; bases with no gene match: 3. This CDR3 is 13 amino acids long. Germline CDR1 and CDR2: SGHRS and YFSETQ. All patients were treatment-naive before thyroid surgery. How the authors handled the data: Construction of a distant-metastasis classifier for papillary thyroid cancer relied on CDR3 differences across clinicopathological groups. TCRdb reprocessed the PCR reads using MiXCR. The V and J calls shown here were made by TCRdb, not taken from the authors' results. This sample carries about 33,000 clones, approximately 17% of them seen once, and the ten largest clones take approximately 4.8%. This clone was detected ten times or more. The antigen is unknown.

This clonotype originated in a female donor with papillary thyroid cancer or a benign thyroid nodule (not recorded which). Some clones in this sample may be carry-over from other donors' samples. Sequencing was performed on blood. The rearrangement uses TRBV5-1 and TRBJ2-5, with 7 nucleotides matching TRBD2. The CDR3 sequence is CASSLAGGGTQYF. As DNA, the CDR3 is TGCGCCAGCAGCTTGGCTGGGGGGGGGACCCAGTACTTC.